Given below is one T cell receptor beta chain in context. Libraries were prepared by immunoSEQ multiplex PCR; TCRdb keeps only in-frame clonotypes and omits some of them. The sample records about 480,000 clones, 75% to 80% being singletons. This entry is derived from a study of shared clonotypes between healthy human individuals. Germline CDR1 reads SGHVS; CDR2 reads FQNEAQ. The CDR3 contains 14 residues. Losses at the gene ends were 7 bases for V and 6 bases for J; bases not matched to a gene: 9. V and J are TRBV7-8 and TRBJ2-7; 10 positions match TRBD1. Sequenced material: PBMCs. The receptor's source is a woman aged 40 to 55 in good health. Some clones in this sample may be carry-over from other donors' samples. CDR3 loop: CASTRDRGFGEQYF. The CDR3 DNA sequence: TGTGCCAGCACCAGGGACAGGGGATTTGGCGAGCAGTACTTC.